These 11 T cell receptor beta chains came from one sample sequenced in a study of T cell changes during pregnancy in multiple sclerosis. This table comes from immunoSEQ multiplex PCR, and its TCRdb copy is limited to in-frame clones, with some not included. Of 90,000 to 150,000 clones listed, approximately 93% were seen once; the top ten hold 6.2%. The sequences come from peripheral blood, collected before pregnancy. Receptors originate from a female donor with multiple sclerosis, enrolled in a pregnancy study.

The chain combines TRBV2 with TRBJ1-5; maybe TRBD1 (5 bases). V lost 7 bases and J 1 base, leaving 11 bases between the germline ends. Germline CDR1 is SNHLY and CDR2 is FYNNEI. The length of the CDR3 is 14 residues. This CDR3 is CASNAGMSNQPQHF. CDR3 in DNA: TGTGCCAGCAACGCAGGGATGAGCAATCAGCCCCAGCATTTT. The variable domain in full, with the rest retrieved from reference TRBV2 and TRBJ1-5, is EPEVTQTPSHQVTQMGQEVILRCVPISNHLYFYWYRQILGQKVEFLVSFYNNEISEKSEIFDDQFSVERPDGSNFTLKIRSTKLEDSAMYFCASNAGMSNQPQHFGDGTRLSIL.

The table lists this clone with a few counts. The rearrangement uses TRBV4-2 and TRBJ2-7; 10 bases align to TRBD1. The CDR3 contains 16 residues. V gave up 0 bases and J gave up 1 base; unmatched junction bases: 3. The germline gives CDR1 LGHNA, CDR2 YNFKEQ. CDR3 sequence (DNA): TGTGCCAGCAGCCAAGAGCGACAGGGGGCTTCCTACGAGCAGTACTTC. This codes for CASSQERQGASYEQYF.

The gene calls are TRBV28 and TRBJ2-7; D possibly corresponds to TRBD2 (7 bases). There are 15 residues in the CDR3. The germline CDR1 and CDR2 sequences are MDHEN and SYDVKM. V was cut by 3 bases and J by 1 base, with 13 bases left in between. CDR3 sequence reads: CASSLTGLGSYEQYF. The CDR3 DNA reads TGTGCCAGCAGTTTGACAGGACTAGGGTCCTACGAGCAGTACTTC.

This CDR3 reads CASSSQADSYEQYF. The CDR3 nucleotides read TGTGCCAGTAGTAGCCAGGCTGATTCCTACGAGCAGTACTTC. The J gene is TRBJ2-7, the V gene TRBV19; D gene unclear. Germline V gene sequence: CDR1 LNHDA, CDR2 SQIVND (reference sequence). The CDR3 consists of 14 residues. Trimming took 4 bases from V and 1 from J, leaving 11 bases between them.

The gene calls are TRBV6-5 and TRBJ1-1; 7 nucleotides match TRBD1. Germline assignment: CDR1 MNHEY and CDR2 SVGAGI. This CDR3 region has 13 residues. V lost 5 bases, J lost 3 bases, and 3 bases stayed unmatched. The CDR3 sequence is CASSPDRDTEAFF. DNA of the CDR3: TGTGCCAGCAGTCCAGACAGGGACACTGAAGCTTTCTTT.

The CDR3 protein is CATSRARLLSTDTQYF. In DNA, the CDR3 is TGTGCCACCAGCAGAGCCCGACTCCTTAGCACAGATACGCAGTATTTT. J is TRBJ2-3 and V is TRBV15; D not certain. The germline CDR1 and CDR2 sequences are LNHNV and YYDKDF (reference sequence). Trimming pared 1 base from V and 0 bases from J, leaving 11 bases between. The CDR3 has 16 residues.

In this sample, this clone turned up a few times. The chain carries TRBV19 and TRBJ1-2, with D perhaps TRBD1 (5 bases). CDR1 LNHDA and CDR2 SQIVND come from the germline V gene (reference sequence). This CDR3 region has 15 residues. Trimming shortened V by 6 bases and J by 7 bases, and 21 bases separated the two germline ends. The CDR3 nucleotides read TGTGCCAGTAGCATTAACCGACAGAGAGCCGGTGGCTACACCTTC. Its protein is CASSINRQRAGGYTF.

The chain recombines TRBV9 with TRBJ2-2; 7 nucleotides agree with TRBD2. The CDR3 extends over 19 amino acids. CDR1 SGDLS and CDR2 YYNGEE come from the germline V gene. Trimming removed 2 bases from V and 5 bases from J; junction bases left unmatched: 18. The CDR3: CASSVFGGNGYARTGELFF. The DNA of the CDR3 is TGTGCCAGCAGCGTCTTCGGGGGGAACGGGTATGCGAGGACCGGGGAGCTGTTTTTT.

The chain recombines TRBV9 with TRBJ1-2; D may be TRBD1 (6 bases). Germline assignment: CDR1 SGDLS and CDR2 YYNGEE. Trimming took 2 bases from V and 7 from J, leaving 21 bases between them. This CDR3 has 16 residues. CDR3 DNA: TGTGCCAGCAGCGTGGGGCATGATGGCAGGGGCTCTGGCTACACCTTC. It specifies CASSVGHDGRGSGYTF.

This clone was recorded at least ten times. The chain couples TRBV5-4 to TRBJ2-7; TRBD2 matches at 12 bases. Trimming removed 5 bases from V and 3 bases from J; junction bases left unmatched: 3. CDR1 SGHNT and CDR2 YYREEE come from the germline V gene (reference sequence). The CDR3 consists of 14 residues. In nucleotides, the CDR3 is TGTGCCAGCAGGCCGACTAGCGGGAGCTACGAGCAGTACTTC. Translated, it gives CASRPTSGSYEQYF.

CDR3 DNA sequence: TGTGCCAGCAGCTCGATCAGGACAGCTTCCTACGAGCAGTACTTC. It translates to CASSSIRTASYEQYF. The rearrangement links TRBV11-2 to TRBJ2-5; TRBD1 is a possible D gene (6 bases). The DNA end is more similar to TRBJ2-7, so the J call may be wrong. The germline V gene has CDR1 SGHAT and CDR2 FQNNGV. The CDR3 has 15 amino acids.